The 20 T cell receptor beta chains below come from one sample, sequenced in a study. TCRdb reprocessed the 5' RACE reads via MiXCR and lists one record per CDR3 protein. This table has roughly 40,000 distinct CDR3 sequences, 18% appearing once. Sequencing was done on a sample of naive CD4+ T cells sorted from a lymph node. Subset noted: naive CD4+ T cells, CD4+CD45RA+CD25-. These receptors all stem from a female donor with breast cancer.

This clonotype was observed a few times. The chain joins TRBV24-1 to TRBJ2-2; tentative D call: TRBD2 (5 bases). V shed 9 bases and J shed 8 bases, with 21 bases lying between them. CDR3 length: 15 amino acids. Germline V gene lookup returns CDR1 KGHDR and CDR2 SFDVKD. CDR3 DNA sequence: TGTGCCACCGGATGGGCGGGCTCCCCGGTGGGGGAGCTGTTTTTT. Translating gives CATGWAGSPVGELFF.

As for this clonotype: A clone one base away is much larger, so this may be a read error. The chain links TRBV4-1 to TRBJ2-3, with a possible D match to TRBD2 (6 bases). Trimming cost V 6 bases and J 2 bases, with 15 bases left between them. The CDR3 consists of 15 residues. In germline, CDR1 is MGHRA, CDR2 YSYEKL. The CDR3 reads CASSKLGGPTDTQYF. CDR3 DNA sequence: TGCGCCAGCAGTAAACTCGGGGGACCCACAGATACGCAGTATTTT.

This clonotype was counted a few times. The rearrangement joins TRBV6-6 to TRBJ2-3; D call uncertain. Germline V lookup: CDR1 MNHNY, CDR2 SVGAGI (reference sequence). This CDR3 has 10 residues. Trimming took 8 bases from V and 6 from J, leaving 6 bases between them. CDR3 amino acids: CASWKDTQYF. The CDR3, as DNA: TGTGCCAGCTGGAAGGATACGCAGTATTTT.

This clonotype has just a few counts. V is TRBV5-1 and J is TRBJ1-1, with unresolved D. Trimming cost V 0 bases and J 0 bases, with 9 bases left between them. The germline gives CDR1 SGHRS, CDR2 YFSETQ. CDR3 length: 15 residues. CDR3 nucleotides: TGCGCCAGCAGCTTGGACGGCTTCATGAACACTGAAGCTTTCTTT. Protein product: CASSLDGFMNTEAFF.

The chain links TRBV12-3 or TRBV12-4 to TRBJ2-1; 7 positions match TRBD2. The V segment lost 5 bases and the J segment 7 bases; nucleotides outside the gene matches: 8. The CDR3 is made up of 14 amino acids. This CDR3 reads CASSAAGVANEQFF. DNA of the CDR3: TGTGCCAGCAGTGCTGCGGGAGTGGCAAATGAGCAGTTCTTC.

This clonotype came up many times. J is TRBJ1-6 and V is TRBV6-6; D uncertain. In germline, CDR1 is MNHNY, CDR2 SVGAGI (reference sequence). V was shortened by 7 bases and J by 9 bases, with 16 bases between the two germline ends. The CDR3 totals 14 residues. The CDR3 DNA follows: TGTGCCAGCACGAGGTTGGGAAGTGGTTCACCCCTCCACTTT. Amino acid sequence: CASTRLGSGSPLHF.

The table lists this clonotype with many counts. The rearrangement uses TRBV6-1 and TRBJ2-2, with TRBD2 identical over 7 bases. The CDR3 sequence is 16 residues long. V shed 8 bases and J 0 bases; nucleotides not matched to a gene: 9. Looked up from germline, CDR1 is MNHNS and CDR2 is SASEGT. The CDR3 spells CASEWVSGSNTGELFF. Written as DNA, the CDR3 is TGTGCCAGCGAGTGGGTTAGCGGGTCGAACACCGGGGAGCTGTTTTTT.

This clonotype was recorded at least ten times. V gene TRBV7-6 combines with J gene TRBJ2-1; possibly TRBD2 for D (5 bases). The CDR3 is 14 residues long. CDR1 is SGHVS and CDR2 is FNYEAQ in the germline V gene. Between the trimmed V and J ends, which lost 5 bases and 5 bases, there was a span of 13 bases. CDR3 DNA sequence: TGTGCCAGCAGCGGGAGCAATAGGAACAATGAGCAGTTCTTC. It translates to CASSGSNRNNEQFF. Full variable domain (rest looked up from reference TRBV7-6 and TRBJ2-1): GAGVSQSPRYKVTKRGQDVALRCDPISGHVSLYWYRQALGQGPEFLTYFNYEAQQDKSGLPNDRFSAERPEGSISTLTIQRTEQRDSAMYRCASSGSNRNNEQFFGPGTRLTVL.

This clonotype was found a few times. V gene TRBV7-3 combines with J gene TRBJ2-7; no clear D. The CDR3 spans 10 residues. Trimming left V 5 bases short and J 6 bases short, with 5 bases between. The germline V gene has CDR1 SGHTA and CDR2 FQGTGA. The CDR3 bases are TGTGCCAGCAGCCAAGGCGAGCAGTACTTC. This sequence encodes CASSQGEQYF. Based on the CDR3 plus reference TRBV7-3 and TRBJ2-7, the full variable domain is GAGVSQTPSNKVTEKGKYVELRCDPISGHTALYWYRQSLGQGPEFLIYFQGTGAADDSGLPNDRFFAVRPEGSVSTLKIQRTERGDSAVYLCASSQGEQYFGPGTRLTVT.

Only a few counts were recorded for this clonotype. The genes are TRBV10-2 and TRBJ1-1; D not resolved. The CDR3 has 15 residues. V was clipped by 5 bases and J by 4 bases, with 17 bases between them. Per the germline V gene, CDR1 is WSHSY and CDR2 is SAAADI. The CDR3 sequence: CASSSQRLGSTEAFF. The CDR3 DNA reads as TGCGCCAGCAGTAGCCAGAGGCTCGGAAGCACTGAAGCTTTCTTT.

This chain joins TRBV7-9 and TRBJ2-7, with D perhaps TRBD2 (5 bases). V was cut by 9 bases and J by 0 bases, with 12 bases left in between. This CDR3 region has 13 residues. Per germline, CDR1 SEHNR and CDR2 FQNEAQ (reference sequence). For the CDR3, the DNA is TGTGCCAGTAGCCGGACTGTCTCCTACGAGCAGTACTTC. Translation: CASSRTVSYEQYF.

This clonotype occurred many times. This chain uses TRBV5-1 with TRBJ1-1; 7 positions match TRBD1. The CDR3 sequence is 16 residues long. The V gene's germline CDR1 is SGHRS and CDR2 YFSETQ. The trim removed 4 bases at V and 0 bases at J, leaving 9 bases unmatched. In DNA, the CDR3 is TGCGCCAGCAGCAGGGATGCCGGGACAGTGAACACTGAAGCTTTCTTT. Translated: CASSRDAGTVNTEAFF.

This clonotype has a count of ten or more. The rearrangement uses TRBV7-2 and TRBJ2-3; D possibly uses TRBD1 or TRBD2 (5 bases each). V was cut by 5 bases and J by 3 bases, with 12 bases left in between. The CDR3 runs to 14 residues. The V gene's germline CDR1 is SGHTA and CDR2 FQGNSA. CDR3 sequence reads: CASSLGVWTDTQYF. The DNA of the CDR3 is TGTGCCAGCAGCCTGGGGGTTTGGACAGATACGCAGTATTTT.

As to this clonotype: A read error may be the cause here, since a much bigger clone is one base away. It is likely a read error, because the conserved phenylalanine at the end of the CDR3 is missing. CDR3 DNA sequence: TGCAGCGTTCGGGACTCAGGGGGGGGCTACACCCTC. It yields the protein CSVRDSGGGYTL. V gene TRBV29-1 combines with J gene TRBJ1-2, with 7 bases that match TRBD1. V shed 5 bases, J shed 8 bases, and the junction held 8 bases outside the gene matches. Germline V gives CDR1 SQVTM, CDR2 ANQGSEA. CDR3 size: 12 residues.

The V and J genes are TRBV5-1 and TRBJ1-1; D ambiguous. The CDR3 has 15 amino acids. V was cut by 7 bases and J by 4 bases, with 20 bases left in between. Germline-derived CDR1 and CDR2 are SGHRS and YFSETQ. The CDR3 reads CASARFTQGSTEAFF. DNA of the CDR3: TGCGCCAGCGCTAGGTTCACCCAAGGGAGCACTGAAGCTTTCTTT.

The chain joins TRBV12-3 or TRBV12-4 to TRBJ2-3, with D possibly TRBD2 on 5 matching bases. V dropped 4 bases and J dropped 5 bases, with 7 bases sitting between them. The length of the CDR3 is 12 residues. CDR3 in amino acids: CASSSGGDTQYF. CDR3 DNA: TGTGCCAGCAGTTCAGGAGGAGATACGCAGTATTTT.

Of note for this clonotype: A much larger clone lies one base from this, so it may be a read error. This chain uses TRBV7-2 with TRBJ1-2; 9 bases align to TRBD1. Per the germline V gene, CDR1 is SGHTA and CDR2 is FQGNSA. The CDR3 contains 13 residues. In DNA, the CDR3 is TGTGCCAACAGCCCACAGGGGGCAAATGGCTACACCTTC. It translates to CANSPQGANGYTF.

With respect to this clonotype: A much larger clone sits a single nucleotide away, making a read error possible. The chain carries TRBV20-1 and TRBJ1-2; D uncertain. Germline V lookup: CDR1 DFQATT, CDR2 SNEGSKA (reference sequence). V was shortened by 5 bases and J by 4 bases, with 11 bases between the two germline ends. The CDR3 runs to 12 residues. The CDR3 protein is CSAVLRFYGYTF. CDR3 nucleotide sequence: TGCAGTGCTGTTCTAAGGTTCTATGGCTACACCTTC.

This clonotype was seen many times. V usage is TRBV20-1 and J usage is TRBJ1-2; maybe TRBD1 (6 bases). The CDR3 runs 12 residues. The V end lost 6 bases, the J end lost 6 bases, and 14 bases lay between the germline ends. Germline values: CDR1 DFQATT, CDR2 SNEGSKA (reference sequence). In DNA, the CDR3 is TGCAGTGCACCTCCGGGACAAGATGGCTACACCTTC. Its translation is CSAPPGQDGYTF.

This clonotype has more than one count but fewer than ten. The CDR3 carries no conserved terminal phenylalanine or tryptophan, so it likely arises from a read error. V is TRBV9 and J is TRBJ2-3; unclear D gene. From germline, CDR1 is SGDLS and CDR2 YYNGEE. This CDR3 region has 14 residues. The V gene lost 4 bases and the J gene lost 2 bases, with 11 bases spanning the gap. CDR3 loop: CASSPQVSTDTQYL. The DNA for the CDR3 is TGTGCCAGCAGCCCCCAAGTCTCCACAGATACGCAGTATCTT.